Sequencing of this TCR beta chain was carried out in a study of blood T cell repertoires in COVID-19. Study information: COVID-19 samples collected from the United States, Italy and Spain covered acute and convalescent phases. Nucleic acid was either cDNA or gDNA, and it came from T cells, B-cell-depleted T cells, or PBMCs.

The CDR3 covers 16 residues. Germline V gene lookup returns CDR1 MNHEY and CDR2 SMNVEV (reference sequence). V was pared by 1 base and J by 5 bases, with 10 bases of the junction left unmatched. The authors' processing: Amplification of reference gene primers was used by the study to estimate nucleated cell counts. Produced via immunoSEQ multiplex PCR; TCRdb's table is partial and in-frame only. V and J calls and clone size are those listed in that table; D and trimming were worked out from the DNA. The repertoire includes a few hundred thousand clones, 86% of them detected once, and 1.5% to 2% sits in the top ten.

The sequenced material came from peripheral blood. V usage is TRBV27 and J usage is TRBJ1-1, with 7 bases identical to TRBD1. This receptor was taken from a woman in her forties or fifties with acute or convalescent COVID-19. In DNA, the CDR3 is TGTGCCAGCAGTTTATTTGGGGAAGGGGGCGGGACTGAAGCTTTCTTT. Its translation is CASSLFGEGGGTEAFF.